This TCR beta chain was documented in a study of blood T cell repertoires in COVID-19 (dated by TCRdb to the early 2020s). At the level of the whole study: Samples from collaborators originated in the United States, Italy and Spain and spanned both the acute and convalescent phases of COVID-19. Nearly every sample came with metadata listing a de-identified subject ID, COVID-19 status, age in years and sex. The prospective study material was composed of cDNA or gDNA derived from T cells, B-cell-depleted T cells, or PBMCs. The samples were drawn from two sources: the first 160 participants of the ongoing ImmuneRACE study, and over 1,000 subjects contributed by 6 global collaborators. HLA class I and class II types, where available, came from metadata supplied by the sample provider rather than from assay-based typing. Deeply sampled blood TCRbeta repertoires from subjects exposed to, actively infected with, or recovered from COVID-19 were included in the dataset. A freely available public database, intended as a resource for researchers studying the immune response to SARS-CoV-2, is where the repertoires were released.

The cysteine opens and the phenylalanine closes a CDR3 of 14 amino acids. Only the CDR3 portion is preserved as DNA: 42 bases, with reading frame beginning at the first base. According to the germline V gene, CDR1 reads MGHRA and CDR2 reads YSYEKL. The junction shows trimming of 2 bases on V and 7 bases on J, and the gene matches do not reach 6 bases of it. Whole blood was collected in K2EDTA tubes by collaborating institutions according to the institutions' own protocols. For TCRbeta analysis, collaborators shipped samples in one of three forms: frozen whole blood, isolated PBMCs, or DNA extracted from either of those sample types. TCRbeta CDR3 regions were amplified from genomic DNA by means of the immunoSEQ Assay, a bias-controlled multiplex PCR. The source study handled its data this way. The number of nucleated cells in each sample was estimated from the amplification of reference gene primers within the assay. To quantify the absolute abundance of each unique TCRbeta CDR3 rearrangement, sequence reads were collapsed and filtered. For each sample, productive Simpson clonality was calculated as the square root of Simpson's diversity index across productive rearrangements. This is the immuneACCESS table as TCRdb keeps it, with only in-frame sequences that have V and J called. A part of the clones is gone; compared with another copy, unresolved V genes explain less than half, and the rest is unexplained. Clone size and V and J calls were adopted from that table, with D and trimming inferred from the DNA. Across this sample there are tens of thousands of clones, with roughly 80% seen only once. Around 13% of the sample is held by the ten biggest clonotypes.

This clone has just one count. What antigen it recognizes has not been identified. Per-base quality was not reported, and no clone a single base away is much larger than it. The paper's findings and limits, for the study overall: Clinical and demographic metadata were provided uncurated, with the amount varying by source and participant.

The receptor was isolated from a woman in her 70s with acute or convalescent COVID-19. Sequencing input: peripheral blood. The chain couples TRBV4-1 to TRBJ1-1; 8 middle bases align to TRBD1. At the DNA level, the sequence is TGCGCCAGCAGCCAACAGGGGGCCTGGAGTGAAGCTTTCTTT. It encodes CASSQQGAWSEAFF.